This T cell receptor beta chain originates from a study of blood T cell repertoires in COVID-19. Study background: The study drew acute and convalescent COVID-19 samples from the United States, Italy and Spain. PBMCs, B-cell-depleted T cells, or T cells provided the cDNA or gDNA that made up the material.

This CDR3 is built from 15 residues. V was clipped by 4 bases and J by 8 bases, with 15 bases between them. The germline gives CDR1 LGHDT, CDR2 YNNKEL (reference sequence). In the source study's methods: Reference gene primer amplification yielded estimated nucleated cell counts. The data were produced by immunoSEQ multiplex PCR, yet TCRdb's version contains in-frame clones alone and is incomplete. Clone size and the V and J calls come from that table; the DNA yielded D and trimming. The sample holds a few hundred thousand clones; over 75% are singletons and the top ten take about 8%. This TCR derives from a woman aged 50 to 60 who had recovered from COVID-19. The genes are TRBV3-1 (or the pseudogene TRBV3-2) and TRBJ1-6, with a possible D match to TRBD1 (5 bases). The specimen sequenced was peripheral blood. CDR3 loop: CASSRTGGGHSPLHF. CDR3 nucleotide sequence: TGTGCCAGCAGCCGGACCGGGGGAGGACATTCACCCCTCCACTTT.